This T cell receptor (beta chain) was captured in a study of T cell responses to AZD1222 COVID-19 vaccine. This clone was seen just once. The length of the CDR3 is 15 residues. V gave up 6 bases and J gave up 3 bases; unmatched junction bases: 11. From germline, CDR1 is SQVTM and CDR2 ANQGSEA. The table came from immunoSEQ multiplex PCR; TCRdb's copy has only in-frame clones and leaves some out. This sample has about 180,000 clones, with roughly 90% found just once. The sequence was collected from an adult in good health. Sequencing used peripheral blood, obtained on day 0 of AZD1222 vaccination. The J gene is TRBJ1-5, the V gene TRBV29-1, with 7 bases lining up with TRBD1. The CDR3 spells CSVTIETGINQPQHF. In DNA, the CDR3 is TGCAGCGTCACAATTGAGACAGGGATCAATCAGCCCCAGCATTTT.